The 17 T cell receptor beta chains reported below all come from one sample, sequenced in a study of shared clonotypes between healthy human individuals (dated by TCRdb to the early 2020s). The protocol used for the library was the immunoSEQ multiplex PCR assay. The table was pulled from immuneACCESS by TCRdb, which kept in-frame rearrangements only. Such tables lose some clones; where checked, under half of the loss comes from unresolved V genes, and the rest has no known cause. In this sample the table shows 300,000 to 400,000 clones, less than 85% of which occur a single time. In total, the top ten clones hold over 9% of the sample. Sequencing was carried out using memory CD4+ T cells sorted from blood. In light of the paper, this sample's cell subset or site label describes: CD45RA-negative fraction. The receptors here all came from a man younger than 45 in good health.

The V and J genes are TRBV2 and TRBJ2-7, with a tentative D call TRBD2 (6 bases). Germline V lookup: CDR1 SNHLY, CDR2 FYNNEI. The CDR3 consists of 14 residues. Trimming removed 3 bases at V and 5 bases at J, with 14 bases between. The CDR3 sequence is CASSEAGTLNEQYF. The CDR3 DNA reads as TGTGCCAGCAGTGAGGCGGGAACGCTCAACGAGCAGTACTTC.

The chain recombines TRBV7-9 with TRBJ2-7; D may be TRBD1 (5 bases). Trimming cost V 2 bases and J 0 bases, with 17 bases left between them. There are 17 residues in the CDR3. CDR1 SEHNR and CDR2 FQNEAQ come from the germline V gene (reference sequence). The CDR3 spells CASSLKIRGQSSYEQYF. CDR3 bases: TGTGCCAGCAGCTTAAAGATAAGGGGTCAAAGCTCCTACGAGCAGTACTTC.

This sequence joins TRBV27 and TRBJ1-1; TRBD1 matches 8 bases. J gave up 7 bases and V 0 bases, and 1 base lay outside the gene matches. Germline lookup yields CDR1 MNHEY and CDR2 SMNVEV (reference sequence). The CDR3 contains 13 residues. The CDR3 loop is CASSLSGTGEAFF. The CDR3 DNA reads TGTGCCAGCAGTTTATCCGGGACAGGTGAAGCTTTCTTT.

V is TRBV11-2 and J is TRBJ2-7; TRBD2 matches 8 bases. V lost 5 bases, J lost 2 bases, and 11 bases stayed unmatched. This CDR3 has 16 residues. Germline CDR1 is SGHAT and CDR2 is FQNNGV. The DNA of the CDR3 is TGTGCCAGCAGCGCAGTTTCGGGACTAGGGCCCTACGAGCAGTACTTC. Translation gives CASSAVSGLGPYEQYF.

A few counts support this clone. The chain joins TRBV28 to TRBJ2-7; either TRBD1 or TRBD2 may supply D (6 bases each). The germline gives CDR1 MDHEN, CDR2 SYDVKM. This CDR3 region has 15 residues. With 5 bases removed from V and 4 bases from J, the gap between germline ends came to 18 bases. The CDR3 bases are TGTGCCAGCAGTCTGGGCTGGCAGGGGAGGTACGAGCAGTACTTC. Translation gives CASSLGWQGRYEQYF.

In its sample, this clone was seen a few times. This rearrangement joins TRBV28 to TRBJ2-7; TRBD1 matches 7 bases. The CDR3 loop spans 14 amino acids. Germline CDR1 and CDR2: MDHEN and SYDVKM. Losses at the gene ends were 6 bases for V and 0 bases for J; bases not matched to a gene: 5. The CDR3 protein is CASSQTGPSYEQYF. DNA for the CDR3: TGTGCCAGCAGCCAGACAGGGCCCTCCTACGAGCAGTACTTC.

The genes are TRBV5-5 and TRBJ2-1; D is uncertain. The CDR3 has 11 amino acids. V shed 1 base and J shed 8 bases, with 4 bases lying between them. Germline V gene sequence: CDR1 SGHKS, CDR2 YYEKEE (reference sequence). The DNA for the CDR3 is TGTGCCAGCAGCTTGTTTTATGAGCAGTTCTTC. This encodes CASSLFYEQFF.

The chain links TRBV2 to TRBJ2-1; no firm D call. Trimming left V 7 bases short and J 9 bases short, with 10 bases between. The germline CDR1 and CDR2 sequences are SNHLY and FYNNEI. The CDR3 is 11 amino acids. CDR3 amino acids: CASTLKSEQFF. CDR3 sequence (DNA): TGTGCCAGCACCCTGAAGTCTGAGCAGTTCTTC.

Comment on this clone: The same CDR3 also results from other DNA sequences found in this sample. This chain links TRBV5-4 with TRBJ2-5; D is perhaps TRBD1 (5 bases). The CDR3 consists of 14 residues. Germline values: CDR1 SGHNT, CDR2 YYREEE (reference sequence). Between the trimmed V and J ends, which lost 4 bases and 0 bases, there was a span of 10 bases. The CDR3 nucleotides read TGTGCCAGCAGCCCCCCAGGGTACCAAGAGACCCAGTACTTC. It is translated as CASSPPGYQETQYF.

This clone was recorded a few times. This chain uses TRBV30 with TRBJ2-7, with TRBD1 as a possible D gene (6 bases). V was pared by 5 bases and J by 3 bases, with 14 bases between. CDR1 and CDR2 from the germline V gene are GTSNPN and SVGIG (reference sequence). This CDR3 has 13 residues. CDR3 in amino acids: CAWGRDTHYEQYF. DNA of the CDR3: TGTGCCTGGGGTAGGGACACCCACTACGAGCAGTACTTC.

The CDR3 bases are TGCAGTGCCAATGAGCAGTTCTTC. Translated, it gives CSANEQFF. This chain connects TRBV20-1 to TRBJ2-1; D unclear. This CDR3 spans 8 amino acids. From germline, CDR1 is DFQATT and CDR2 SNEGSKA (reference sequence). Trimming pared 6 bases from V and 6 bases from J, leaving 0 bases between.

This chain connects TRBV7-9 to TRBJ2-3; possibly TRBD1 for D (6 bases). V shed 4 bases and J shed 5 bases, with 13 bases lying between them. This CDR3 is built from 14 residues. CDR1 and CDR2 (germline): SEHNR, FQNEAQ (reference sequence). DNA of the CDR3: TGTGCCAGCAGCTCTAGGGGGAGAGGAGATACGCAGTATTTT. Translated, it gives CASSSRGRGDTQYF.

V gene TRBV29-1 combines with J gene TRBJ2-1, with 9 bases matching TRBD2. The CDR3 has 14 residues. Per the germline V gene, CDR1 is SQVTM and CDR2 is ANQGSEA. The J segment lost 7 bases and the V segment lost 1 base, leaving 5 bases of the junction unmatched. The CDR3 sequence is CSVEGAGGANEQFF. The CDR3 DNA follows: TGCAGCGTTGAAGGAGCGGGAGGAGCGAATGAGCAGTTCTTC.

This chain links TRBV28 with TRBJ2-7, with a possible D match to TRBD2 (6 bases). Trimming removed 2 bases at V and 2 bases at J, with 19 bases between. The CDR3 covers 17 residues. The germline V gene has CDR1 MDHEN and CDR2 SYDVKM. CDR3 in DNA: TGTGCCAGCAGTTTAGCCCCCCTGGGCGGGGAAGCCTACGAGCAGTACTTC. This encodes CASSLAPLGGEAYEQYF.

This chain links TRBV28 with TRBJ2-7, with D perhaps TRBD1 or TRBD2 (6 bases each). V lost 6 bases to trimming and J lost 4 bases, with 16 bases between them. From germline, CDR1 is MDHEN and CDR2 SYDVKM. The CDR3 has 14 amino acids. The chain's CDR3 is CASRTAGGSYEQYF. The CDR3 DNA sequence: TGTGCCAGCAGAACCGCCGGGGGCAGTTACGAGCAGTACTTC.

This clone was recorded at least ten times. CDR3 DNA sequence: TGTGCCAGCAGCTTTGGGGCGGGAAGCACAGATACGCAGTATTTT. Its protein product is CASSFGAGSTDTQYF. The rearrangement joins TRBV5-4 to TRBJ2-3, with D possibly being TRBD2 (6 bases). Germline V lookup: CDR1 SGHNT, CDR2 YYREEE (reference sequence). The CDR3 loop spans 15 amino acids. V was shortened by 2 bases and J by 0 bases, with 10 bases between the two germline ends.

This clone has at least ten counts. This chain joins TRBV11-2 and TRBJ1-4, with D tentatively TRBD1 (5 bases). The CDR3 sequence is 14 residues long. Looked up from germline, CDR1 is SGHAT and CDR2 is FQNNGV. With 2 bases removed from V and 6 bases from J, the gap between germline ends came to 10 bases. CDR3 loop: CASSLRAGYEKLFF. The DNA for the CDR3 is TGTGCCAGCAGCTTAAGGGCAGGGTATGAAAAACTGTTTTTT. Supplemented by reference TRBV11-2 and TRBJ1-4, the full variable domain reads EAGVAQSPRYKIIEKRQSVAFWCNPISGHATLYWYQQILGQGPKLLIQFQNNGVVDDSQLPKDRFSAERLKGVDSTLKIQPAKLEDSAVYLCASSLRAGYEKLFFGSGTQLSVL.